This T cell receptor beta chain appears in the sequencing data of a study of early T cells in non-severe SARS-CoV-2 infection. Study in general: The study sequenced bulk RNA from unsorted whole blood, with chains unpaired.

The V gene's germline CDR1 is ENHRY and CDR2 SYGVKD. The ends were cut back, 2 bases at V and 3 bases at J, with 7 bases in the middle. This CDR3 region has 13 residues. Tagging with unique molecular identifiers was applied to individual cDNA molecules. TCRdb analysed the 5' RACE reads with MiXCR anew, one entry per CDR3 protein. The table has about 94,000 distinct CDR3 sequences, about 13% seen once. This clonotype appeared many times. Sequencing was carried out using whole blood. This clonotype was obtained from an adult who was a healthcare worker with PCR-confirmed SARS-CoV-2 infection or an uninfected control (not recorded which). The chain recombines TRBV10-3 with TRBJ1-1; D unresolved. The CDR3 DNA reads TGTGCCATCAGTGAGCGCTGGGACACTGAAGCTTTCTTT. Amino acids: CAISERWDTEAFF.